This TCR beta chain originates from a study of OX40 agonist ivuxolimab in advanced cancers. Some background on the complete study: Ivuxolimab was an agonistic, fully human IgG2 monoclonal antibody directed against OX40 (CD134), a costimulatory receptor. The purpose of peripheral TCRbeta sequencing was to test whether ivuxolimab changed TCR sequence diversity and led to clonal T-cell expansion. In the dose-escalation cohort, roughly 82% of patients were male, and the mean age was roughly 60 years with a range of 23 to 79. Among the roughly 50 dose-escalation patients, roughly 20 had hepatocellular carcinoma, some 15 melanoma, 9 renal cell carcinoma and 9 head and neck cancer. The paper reports the monotherapy dose-escalation portion (N of about 50 patients) of the phase I ivuxolimab trial. Prior anti-PD-1, anti-PD-L1 or anti-CTLA-4 therapy was permitted, and checkpoint inhibitors had been received by about two fifths of dose-escalation patients. Intravenous ivuxolimab was administered to patients every 2 weeks at six dose levels: 0.01, 0.1, 0.3, 1.5, 3 and 10 mg/kg. Partial responses occurred in three dose-escalation patients: two with cutaneous melanoma and one with hepatocellular carcinoma.

There are 14 amino acids in the CDR3, from cysteine to phenylalanine inclusive. Only the CDR3 part of the read is kept: 42 bases, read in frame from the first base. Deletion took 6 bases off V and 7 bases off J, with a span of 18 bases between the germline ends. Sequences MNHNY (CDR1) and SVGAGI (CDR2) are obtained from the germline V gene (reference sequence). For sequencing of the TCRbeta CDR3 region, genomic DNA was extracted from the sorted cells. The immunoSEQ Assay was used to sequence the TCRbeta CDR3 regions. The table was pulled from immuneACCESS by TCRdb, which kept in-frame rearrangements only. Such tables lose some clones; where checked, under half of the loss comes from unresolved V genes, and the rest has no known cause. The sample table shows approximately 50,000 clones, and around 84% are seen once. Together, the top ten hold around 0.7% of the sample. Broad study findings and their caveats: Low levels of normalized T-cell clonal expansion were also seen in some patients who did not respond. At doses of 0.1 to 3.0 mg/kg, clonal expansion of both CD4+ and CD8+ blood T cells was observed from baseline to week 6. The antigen specificity of the clonally expanded peripheral T cells was not determined. On average, CD8+ T cells showed more expanded clones than CD4+ T cells after ivuxolimab. Partial responders in the 0.1-3.0 mg/kg groups had among the lowest normalized peripheral clonal expansion, especially among CD8+ T cells.

Concerning this clone: Its antigen is not yet known. Base qualities are not recorded, but no much larger clone differs from it by a single base.

The trial excluded patients who had a history of autoimmune disease or who were on systemic immunosuppression. Peripheral blood for TCR sequencing was drawn from every dose cohort at baseline, at cycle 4 day 1 and at cycle 7 day 1. Samples came from an open-label, multicenter, first-in-human phase I dose-escalation trial of ivuxolimab. Adults with locally advanced or metastatic melanoma, renal cell, hepatocellular, or head and neck squamous cell carcinoma were enrolled in the trial. Before TCR sequencing, CD4+ T cells and CD8+ T cells from peripheral blood were sorted into separate populations. The receptor was derived from an adult with an advanced solid tumor such as melanoma, head and neck, liver or kidney cancer. The sequencing used CD4+ or CD8+ T cells sorted from blood, collected in a trial of the OX40 agonist ivuxolimab. This chain joins TRBV6-6 to TRBJ2-5; the D gene cannot be named for sure. The nucleotides read TGTGCCAGCAGCCCCCGGACCCCGGCCGGGACCCAGTACTTC. This codes for CASSPRTPAGTQYF.